This T cell receptor beta chain was found in a study of tumor and adjacent non-tumor tissue in lung cancer. A note on this clonotype: A much larger clone lies a single base off, so this may be a read error.

This sample's RNA came from whole unsorted tissue. More than 3 cm separated this lung sample from the edge of the tumor. The library came from three nested PCR rounds adapted from ARM-PCR protocols. TCRdb used MiXCR to reprocess the multiplex PCR reads, holding one entry per CDR3 protein. The sample includes tens of thousands of distinct CDR3 sequences, about 61% of them seen just once. CDR1 and CDR2 (germline): DFQATT, SNEGSKA (reference sequence). Trimming removed 4 bases from V and 4 bases from J, with 7 bases in between. This CDR3 contains 11 residues. The J gene is TRBJ1-1, the V gene TRBV20-1; the D is unclear. The TCR comes from a man between 70 and 80 years old with non-small cell lung cancer. Sequenced sample: distant non-tumor lung tissue. CDR3 sequence reads: CSAMQSTEAFF. In DNA form, the CDR3 reads TGCAGTGCTATGCAGAGCACTGAAGCTTTCTTT.